These T cell receptor beta chains were read from a single sample in a study of response to subunit inactivated influenza vaccine. TCRdb analysed the RT-PCR reads with MiXCR anew, one entry per CDR3 protein. The sample shows hundreds of thousands of distinct CDR3 sequences, around 15% of them seen only once. The sample consisted of PBMCs from blood, taken 14 days before vaccination. Receptors were obtained from a man aged 45 to 65 who received an inactivated influenza vaccine. The CDR3 runs from the conserved cysteine through the conserved F or W. The D gene is left open where the match is weak. Clone size is stated in some rows and not others, as once, few, many or a class when expanded.

v_call,d_call,clone_size,j_call,cdr3_aa,cdr3_nt
TRBV2,NA,NA,TRBJ2-4,CASLGLSKNIQYF,TGTGCCAGCCTAGGGTTATCCAAAAACATTCAGTACTTC
TRBV6-2/TRBV6-3,TRBD1,few,TRBJ1-1,CASKTGRMNTEAFF,TGTGCCAGCAAGACAGGGAGGATGAACACTGAAGCTTTCTTT
TRBV18,TRBD2,NA,TRBJ2-1,CASSPRAGGVSDEQFF,TGTGCCAGCTCACCCCGGGCGGGAGGAGTCAGCGATGAGCAGTTCTTC
TRBV5-1,TRBD2,many,TRBJ2-7,CASSQTSGSSYEQYF,TGTGCCAGCAGCCAGACTAGCGGAAGCTCCTACGAGCAGTACTTC
TRBV20-1,NA,few,TRBJ2-2,CSAESLEAGELFF,TGCAGTGCGGAATCTTTAGAAGCCGGGGAGCTGTTTTTT
TRBV3-1,NA,few,TRBJ1-2,CASSQVQGKDGYTF,TGTGCCAGCAGCCAAGTACAGGGTAAGGATGGCTACACCTTC
TRBV5-5,TRBD1,once,TRBJ2-7,CASSLALGTGYEQYF,TGTGCCAGCAGCTTGGCCCTTGGGACAGGGTACGAGCAGTACTTC
TRBV20-1,NA,NA,TRBJ2-6,CSAPGAGANVLTF,TGCAGTGCCCCAGGGGCTGGGGCCAACGTCCTGACTTTC
TRBV7-2,NA,many,TRBJ2-4,CASSSPKGILAKNIQYF,TGTGCCAGCAGCTCCCCCAAGGGGATCCTAGCCAAAAACATTCAGTACTTC
TRBV7-2,NA,NA,TRBJ2-7,CASSWGVGEQYF,TGTGCCAGCAGCTGGGGGGTTGGCGAGCAGTACTTC
TRBV20-1,NA,many,TRBJ2-1,CSARDPRKIRSYNEQFF,TGCAGTGCTAGAGATCCTCGGAAAATACGGTCCTACAATGAGCAGTTCTTC
TRBV9,TRBD2,many,TRBJ2-3,CASSVFSSGSLDTQYF,TGTGCCAGCAGCGTATTTTCTAGCGGGAGTCTAGATACGCAGTATTTT
TRBV28,NA,few,TRBJ2-1,CASTAPRDTVYNEQFF,TGTGCCAGCACAGCTCCCCGGGACACCGTCTACAATGAGCAGTTCTTC